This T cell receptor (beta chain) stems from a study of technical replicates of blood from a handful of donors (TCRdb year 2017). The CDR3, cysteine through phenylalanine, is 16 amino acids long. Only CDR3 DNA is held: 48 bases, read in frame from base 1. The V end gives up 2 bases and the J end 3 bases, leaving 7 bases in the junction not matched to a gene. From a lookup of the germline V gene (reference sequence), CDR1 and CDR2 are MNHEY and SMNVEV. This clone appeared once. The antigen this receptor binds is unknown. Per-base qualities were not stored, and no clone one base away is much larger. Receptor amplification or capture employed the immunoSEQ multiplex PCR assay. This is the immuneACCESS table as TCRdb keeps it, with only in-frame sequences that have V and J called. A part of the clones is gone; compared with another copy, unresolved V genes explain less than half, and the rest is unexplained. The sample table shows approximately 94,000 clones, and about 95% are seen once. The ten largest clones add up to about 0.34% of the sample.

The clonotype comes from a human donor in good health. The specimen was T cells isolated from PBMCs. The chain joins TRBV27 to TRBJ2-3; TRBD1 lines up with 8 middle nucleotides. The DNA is TGTGCCAGCAGTTTAATAGGACAGGGTGATACAGATACGCAGTATTTT. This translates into CASSLIGQGDTDTQYF.